The 14 T cell receptor beta chains given below trace back to one sample, sequenced in a study of identical twins. A single record per CDR3 protein comes from TCRdb applying MiXCR to the 5' RACE reads. The sample shows 200,000 to 250,000 distinct CDR3 sequences, 10% to 13% of them seen only once. Sequenced sample: memory T cells sorted from blood. The receptors shown here come from a man in his forties or fifties in good health.

This clonotype has a count of ten or more. The chain combines TRBV7-2 with TRBJ1-6, with D unclear. V dropped 2 bases and J dropped 6 bases, with 14 bases sitting between them. This CDR3 has 16 residues. Germline-derived CDR1 and CDR2 are SGHTA and FQGNSA. CDR3 amino acids: CASSLSSSKINSPLHF. CDR3 in DNA: TGTGCCAGCAGCTTATCGTCAAGCAAGATTAATTCACCCCTCCACTTT.

This chain links TRBV6-5 with TRBJ1-2; D is unclear. This CDR3 region has 12 residues. The germline V gene encodes CDR1 MNHEY and CDR2 SVGAGI. Trimming shortened V by 8 bases and J by 6 bases, and 13 bases separated the two germline ends. CDR3 sequence: CASLDISHGYTF. The CDR3 DNA reads TGTGCCAGCCTCGACATTTCGCATGGCTACACCTTC.

The gene calls are TRBV29-1 and TRBJ2-7; 11 bases map to TRBD1. After removal of 6 bases from V and 3 bases from J, the junction contained 4 bases not matched to a gene. The germline CDR1 and CDR2 sequences are SQVTM and ANQGSEA. This CDR3 comprises 13 residues. The DNA of the CDR3 is TGCAGCGTGCCGGGACAGGGGGTCTACGAGCAGTACTTC. Translated: CSVPGQGVYEQYF.

V is TRBV19 and J is TRBJ2-2, with D perhaps TRBD1 (5 bases). Trimming removed 4 bases at V and 4 bases at J, with 16 bases between. CDR3 length equals 16 residues. The germline V gene encodes CDR1 LNHDA and CDR2 SQIVND (reference sequence). The CDR3 sequence is CASSTDSWGGTGELFF. In DNA, the CDR3 is TGTGCCAGTAGTACCGATTCCTGGGGCGGCACCGGGGAGCTGTTTTTT.

This clonotype was counted ten times or more. The V gene is TRBV7-2, the J gene TRBJ2-3; D remains ambiguous. V was cut by 2 bases and J by 5 bases, with 5 bases left in between. Per the germline V gene, CDR1 is SGHTA and CDR2 is FQGNSA. The CDR3 is 12 residues long. The CDR3 bases are TGTGCCAGCAGCTTATATATAGATACGCAGTATTTT. Translation: CASSLYIDTQYF.

The chain combines TRBV19 with TRBJ2-3, with 13 bases fitting TRBD2. This CDR3 region has 23 residues. The V and J ends lost 3 bases and 0 bases, in that order; junction bases with no gene match: 21. The germline gives CDR1 LNHDA, CDR2 SQIVND (reference sequence). The CDR3 loop is CASSIRHVMRTSGGFLSTDTQYF. CDR3 in DNA: TGTGCCAGTAGTATCCGACACGTCATGAGGACTAGCGGGGGTTTCCTTAGCACAGATACGCAGTATTTT.

The V and J genes are TRBV20-1 and TRBJ2-5, with 14 bases matching TRBD2. Trimming removed 6 bases from V and 2 bases from J; junction bases left unmatched: 2. Germline CDR1 DFQATT, CDR2 SNEGSKA (reference sequence). The CDR3 loop spans 14 amino acids. Written as DNA, the CDR3 is TGCAGTGCGGGACTAGCGGGGGATCAAGAGACCCAGTACTTC. It translates to CSAGLAGDQETQYF.

The sample holds a few counts of this clonotype. The V call is TRBV30, the J call TRBJ2-7, with 9 nucleotides matching TRBD1. V lost 5 bases to trimming and J lost 5 bases; unmatched junction nucleotides: 13. Germline V lookup: CDR1 GTSNPN, CDR2 SVGIG (reference sequence). CDR3 length: 15 amino acids. The CDR3 protein is CAWSSPGQGRDEQYF. CDR3 DNA sequence: TGTGCCTGGTCATCACCGGGACAGGGTCGCGACGAGCAGTACTTC.

This clonotype was observed many times. The rearrangement links TRBV7-2 to TRBJ2-1; the match to TRBD2 covers 14 bases. The CDR3 spans 17 residues. Looked up from germline, CDR1 is SGHTA and CDR2 is FQGNSA. The V gene end was trimmed by 3 bases and the J gene end by 5 bases; junction bases not matched to a gene: 6. This CDR3 reads CASSLGGLAGAHNEQFF. CDR3 nucleotide sequence: TGTGCCAGCAGCTTGGGGGGACTAGCGGGGGCCCACAATGAGCAGTTCTTC.

This clonotype was recorded many times. This sequence joins TRBV6-1 and TRBJ2-7, with 7 bases fitting TRBD2. Germline CDR1 is MNHNS and CDR2 is SASEGT. V lost 7 bases to trimming and J lost 1 base; unmatched junction nucleotides: 10. The CDR3 spans 15 residues. CDR3 in DNA: TGTGCCAGCACCACCCGGGGGGAGGGGTCCTACGAGCAGTACTTC. Translation gives CASTTRGEGSYEQYF.

This clonotype was recorded many times. This chain connects TRBV9 to TRBJ2-7, with D perhaps matching TRBD1 (6 bases). V gave up 0 bases and J gave up 6 bases, with 10 bases separating them. Germline V gives CDR1 SGDLS, CDR2 YYNGEE. This CDR3 contains 13 residues. The CDR3 DNA sequence: TGTGCCAGCAGCGTAGATTTCAGGGGCGAGCAGTACTTC. Protein: CASSVDFRGEQYF.

This clonotype was found a few times. This sequence joins TRBV20-1 and TRBJ2-3; TRBD1 matches 8 bases. CDR1 DFQATT and CDR2 SNEGSKA come from the germline V gene (reference sequence). The CDR3 is 14 residues long. V was clipped by 4 bases and J by 4 bases; unmatched bases: 7. CDR3 sequence reads: CSATQGAWADTQYF. The CDR3 region has the DNA TGCAGTGCTACCCAGGGGGCTTGGGCAGATACGCAGTATTTT.

This clonotype was observed a few times. The rearrangement links TRBV7-8 to TRBJ1-5, with 7 nucleotides matching TRBD1. The length of the CDR3 is 16 residues. The J segment lost 1 base and the V segment lost 0 bases, leaving 3 bases of the junction unmatched. Germline CDR1 reads SGHVS; CDR2 reads FQNEAQ. The CDR3 bases are TGTGCCAGCAGCTTAGCGGGACAGTCGAGCAATCAGCCCCAGCATTTT. Its protein is CASSLAGQSSNQPQHF.

This clonotype showed up many times. The rearrangement links TRBV20-1 to TRBJ2-5, with a weak D call TRBD2 (6 bases). The CDR3 is 13 residues long. V lost 4 bases and J 6 bases, leaving 15 bases between the germline ends. The germline V gene encodes CDR1 DFQATT and CDR2 SNEGSKA (reference sequence). The chain's CDR3 is CSATVLATKTQYF. DNA of the CDR3: TGCAGTGCTACCGTACTAGCTACAAAGACCCAGTACTTC.